This T cell receptor beta chain was identified during a study of human T cells and chemical hapten exposure. CDR3 length: 15 residues. Germline CDR1 MGHRA, CDR2 YSYEKL. V gave up 0 bases and J gave up 0 bases, with 9 bases separating them. This clonotype appeared many times. TCRdb itself ran the RACE reads through MiXCR, one entry per CDR3 protein. The sample holds nearly 110,000 distinct CDR3 sequences, more than 10% seen once. Time point denoted: pre-sensitization, week 0. Treatment given: therapeutic diphenylcyclopropenone sensitization with weekly scalp DPC. The chain is built from TRBV4-1 and TRBJ2-7; D is perhaps TRBD1 (5 bases). The receptor was derived from a woman between 50 and 59 years old with alopecia areata. Some clones in this sample may be carry-over from other donors' samples. The source material was whole blood, sampled in connection with sensitization to the hapten diphenylcyclopropenone (DPC). CDR3 protein: CASSQDSGFSYEQYF. DNA of the CDR3: TGCGCCAGCAGCCAAGATTCAGGGTTCTCCTACGAGCAGTACTTC.